These T cell receptor beta chains were read from a single sample in a study of blood T cell repertoires in COVID-19. Generated by immunoSEQ multiplex PCR, the TCRdb table keeps only in-frame clones and is missing some. The data contain about 190,000 clones, 86% of them singletons. The specimen sequenced was PBMCs or T cells enriched from blood (not recorded which). All receptors come from a woman in her thirties or forties in a cohort exposed to, infected with or recovered from COVID-19 (not recorded which). Both conserved end residues are part of each CDR3. D genes are given only for firm matches. Clone size is not always given. Where it is, it says once, few, many or a class for expanded clones.

TRBD2 | TRBJ2-1 | 15 | TRBV5-4 | . | CASSLGLAEGDEQFF | TGTGCCAGCAGCCTCGGACTAGCGGAGGGCGATGAGCAGTTCTTC
TRBD2 | TRBJ2-7 | 14 | TRBV7-9 | . | CATEESGGKVKQYF | TGTGCCACCGAGGAGAGCGGGGGAAAGGTGAAGCAGTACTTC
TRBD1 | TRBJ2-1 | 14 | TRBV7-9 | . | CASTSGTGLNEQFF | TGTGCCAGCACCTCCGGGACAGGATTAAATGAGCAGTTCTTC
. | TRBJ1-1 | 14 | TRBV24-1 | once | CATSGEPENTEAFF | TGTGCCACCAGTGGTGAACCAGAGAACACTGAAGCTTTCTTT
TRBD1 | TRBJ1-6 | 15 | TRBV6-5 | . | CATTRSGQLNSPLHF | TGTGCCACCACTAGATCGGGACAGTTAAATTCACCCCTCCACTTT
. | TRBJ2-3 | 17 | TRBV9 | . | CASSTPSIGANTDTQYF | TGTGCCAGCAGCACCCCTAGCATCGGAGCCAACACAGATACGCAGTATTTT
TRBD2 | TRBJ2-7 | 17 | TRBV4-1 | . | CASSQDLRTRGAYEQYF | TGCGCCAGCAGCCAAGATCTTCGGACGCGGGGGGCCTACGAGCAGTACTTC
. | TRBJ1-4 | 20 | TRBV10-1 | . | CASSEWAGVHIDNNNEKLFF | TGCGCCAGCAGTGAGTGGGCAGGGGTCCACATAGATAATAATAATGAAAAACTGTTTTTT
. | TRBJ1-1 | 12 | TRBV11-2 | . | CASSLGPREAFF | TGTGCCAGCAGCTTAGGTCCCAGGGAAGCTTTCTTT
TRBD2 | TRBJ2-2 | 15 | TRBV5-6 | . | CASSARDYNTGELFF | TGTGCCAGCAGCGCCAGGGACTACAACACCGGGGAGCTGTTTTTT
. | TRBJ2-5 | 14 | TRBV6-2/TRBV6-3 | many | CASSYVTPQETQYF | TGTGCCAGCAGTTACGTTACTCCACAAGAGACCCAGTACTTC
TRBD1 | TRBJ1-5 | 14 | TRBV29-1 | . | CSATETGGNQPQHF | TGCAGCGCTACAGAAACAGGGGGCAATCAGCCCCAGCATTTT
. | TRBJ1-1 | 13 | TRBV4-3 | once | CASSQDLGTEAFF | TGCGCCAGCAGCCAAGATCTAGGCACTGAAGCTTTCTTT
. | TRBJ2-7 | 14 | TRBV18 | . | CASSPTSNPYEQYF | TGTGCCAGCTCACCTACTAGCAACCCCTACGAGCAGTACTTC
. | TRBJ1-2 | 14 | TRBV7-2 | . | CASSPAGEGYGYTF | TGTGCCAGCAGCCCCGCAGGGGAGGGCTATGGCTACACCTTC
TRBD2 | TRBJ2-7 | 14 | TRBV7-2 | once | CASSLTLAGGQQYF | TGTGCCAGCAGCTTAACACTAGCGGGGGGCCAGCAGTACTTC
TRBD2 | TRBJ2-3 | 15 | TRBV6-5 | . | CASNSLAASTDTQYF | TGTGCCAGCAATTCCCTAGCGGCTAGCACAGATACGCAGTATTTT
. | TRBJ2-7 | 15 | TRBV4-1 | once | CASSQGAGDTYEQYF | TGCGCCAGCAGCCAGGGGGCAGGAGATACCTACGAGCAGTACTTC
TRBD1 | TRBJ1-5 | 16 | TRBV19 | . | CASSSWDREGNQPQHF | TGTGCCAGTAGTAGCTGGGACAGAGAGGGCAATCAGCCCCAGCATTTT
TRBD2 | TRBJ2-2 | 17 | TRBV9 | . | CASSVASGGPITGELFF | TGTGCCAGCAGCGTAGCTAGCGGGGGGCCGATTACCGGGGAGCTGTTTTTT
. | TRBJ1-1 | 13 | TRBV24-1 | . | CATSDLQSGEAFF | TGTGCCACCAGTGACCTACAAAGCGGCGAAGCTTTCTTT
. | TRBJ1-3 | 17 | TRBV9 | . | CASSAGTTLISGNTIYF | TGTGCCAGCAGCGCCGGGACAACCTTAATCTCTGGAAACACCATATATTTT
. | TRBJ1-6 | 16 | TRBV4-3 | . | CASSQDLGRAGSPLHF | TGCGCCAGCAGCCAAGATTTAGGCAGGGCAGGATCACCCCTCCACTTT
. | TRBJ1-1 | 15 | TRBV2 | . | CASSEAPTGNTEAFF | TGTGCCAGCAGTGAAGCTCCGACAGGGAACACTGAAGCTTTCTTT
TRBD1 | TRBJ1-2 | 15 | TRBV5-1 | . | CASSSEGQGRGGYTF | TGCGCCAGCAGCTCGGAGGGACAGGGAAGAGGTGGCTACACCTTC
. | TRBJ1-1 | 18 | TRBV5-4 | . | CASASARDIREGNTEAFF | TGTGCCAGCGCTTCCGCCCGGGATATCAGGGAGGGGAACACTGAAGCTTTCTTT
. | TRBJ1-2 | 15 | TRBV6-2/TRBV6-3 | . | CASSLTFLGSGSYTF | TGTGCCAGCAGCCTCACGTTCCTTGGGTCCGGGAGCTACACCTTC
. | TRBJ1-1 | 13 | TRBV19 | . | CASSIARDTEAFF | TGTGCCAGTAGTATAGCCAGGGACACTGAAGCTTTCTTT
TRBD1 | TRBJ2-5 | 16 | TRBV7-9 | . | CASSPGTGLIQETQYF | TGTGCCAGCAGCCCGGGGACAGGGTTGATCCAAGAGACCCAGTACTTC
TRBD2 | TRBJ2-7 | 15 | TRBV5-4 | . | CASSYGAGGAYEQYF | TGTGCCAGCAGCTATGGAGCGGGAGGTGCCTACGAGCAGTACTTC
. | TRBJ2-1 | 14 | TRBV6-2/TRBV6-3 | . | CASSYSQVYNEQFF | TGTGCCAGCAGTTACTCGCAGGTCTACAATGAGCAGTTCTTC
. | TRBJ1-1 | 15 | TRBV5-6 | . | CASSLDTRHYTEAFF | TGTGCCAGCAGCTTGGATACCAGACACTACACTGAAGCTTTCTTT
TRBD1 | TRBJ1-1 | 14 | TRBV11-3 | . | CASSPGTGYSEAFF | TGTGCCAGCAGCCCAGGGACAGGATACTCTGAAGCTTTCTTT
. | TRBJ2-6 | 17 | TRBV11-3 | . | CASSTRGYTGGANVLTF | TGTGCCAGCAGCACCAGGGGATATACTGGTGGGGCCAACGTCCTGACTTTC
TRBD2 | TRBJ2-7 | 14 | TRBV6-5 | . | CASSYVSGGHEQYF | TGTGCCAGCAGTTACGTGTCGGGAGGCCACGAGCAGTACTTC
TRBD1 | TRBJ2-7 | 15 | TRBV27 | . | CASSLIGTGGYEQYF | TGTGCCAGCAGTTTAATTGGGACAGGGGGCTACGAGCAGTACTTC
TRBD2 | TRBJ2-5 | 16 | TRBV7-2 | . | CASSLFGGGAEETQYF | TGTGCCAGCAGCTTATTCGGGGGGGGCGCGGAGGAGACCCAGTACTTC
. | TRBJ2-5 | 13 | TRBV5-1 | . | CASSPPTEETQYF | TGCGCCAGCAGCCCCCCGACTGAAGAGACCCAGTACTTC